This TCR beta chain was profiled in a study of T-cell memory formation after mild COVID-19. Turning to the study itself: Largely, the TCR clusters proved donor specific. Broader study findings: Shrinking CD4+ clones resided mostly in CM and EM, and CD8+ ones in EMRA. Several responding clones turned up in pre-infection memory, indicating that cross-reactive memory may have taken part.

Looked up from germline, CDR1 is MNHEY and CDR2 is SVGEGT. CDR3 length equals 15 residues. Trimming cost V 6 bases and J 2 bases; bases outside gene matches: 6. The table lists this clonotype with a few counts. Its specificity is unknown. 5'RACE primed from the constant segment yielded TCR alpha and TCR beta cDNA libraries bearing sample barcodes and UMIs. TCRdb re-analysed the 5' RACE reads in MiXCR, keeping a single row per CDR3 protein. The sample consists of about 110,000 distinct CDR3 sequences, about 17% of them appearing once. This rearrangement joins TRBV6-2 or TRBV6-3 to TRBJ2-2, with 7 bases identical to TRBD2. This receptor was taken from an adult woman who had mild COVID-19 (a few samples of this study predate the infection). Cell type and time point are not known. Sequenced sample: PBMCs or a T cell subset sorted from them (not recorded which). In DNA form, the CDR3 reads TGTGCCAGCAGCCCCGGGACTACAAACACCGGGGAGCTGTTTTTT. Translated: CASSPGTTNTGELFF.